This T cell receptor beta chain originates from a study of identical twins. Germline V gives CDR1 SNHLY, CDR2 FYNNEI. V gave up 5 bases and J gave up 1 base, with 19 bases separating them. The CDR3 runs 17 residues. This clonotype was counted ten times or more. TCRdb re-analysed the 5' RACE reads in MiXCR, keeping a single row per CDR3 protein. The sample lists approximately 590,000 distinct CDR3 sequences, around 9.6% occurring once. In addition, the sample was reused for a study of yellow fever vaccine responses in identical twins. That paper notes: Reportedly, twins' vaccine T cell responses looked partly convergent and partly personalized.

The sequence was collected from a woman between 18 and 30 years old in good health. Sequenced: PBMCs. The V and J genes are TRBV2 and TRBJ2-3, with no clear D. DNA for the CDR3: TGTGCCAGCAGTAGCCGGGTCTCCCGGTCTGGCACAGATACGCAGTATTTT. Protein: CASSSRVSRSGTDTQYF.